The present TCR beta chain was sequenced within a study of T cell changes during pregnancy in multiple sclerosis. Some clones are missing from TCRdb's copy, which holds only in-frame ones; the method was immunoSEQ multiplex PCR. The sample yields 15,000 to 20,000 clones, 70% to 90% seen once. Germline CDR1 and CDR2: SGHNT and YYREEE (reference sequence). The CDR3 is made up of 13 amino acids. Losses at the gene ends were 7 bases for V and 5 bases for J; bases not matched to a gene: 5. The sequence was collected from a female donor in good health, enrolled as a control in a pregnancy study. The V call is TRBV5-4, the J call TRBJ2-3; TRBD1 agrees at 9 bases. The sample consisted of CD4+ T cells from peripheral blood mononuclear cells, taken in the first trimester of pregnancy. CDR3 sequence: CASYRTGEDTQYF. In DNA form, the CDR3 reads TGTGCCAGCTACCGGACAGGGGAAGATACGCAGTATTTT.